This T cell receptor (beta chain) was captured by sequencing in a study of shared clonotypes between healthy human individuals. Note on this clone: Its antigen is still unknown.

From germline, CDR1 is DFQATT and CDR2 SNEGSKA (reference sequence). Trimming left V 4 bases short and J 4 bases short, with 5 bases between. The CDR3 is 11 residues long. Study conclusions and caveats: The diversity represented, both genetic and in exposure history, was limited by few donors.

The assay ran at deep level. Data came from immunoSEQ multiplex PCR; TCRdb stores just in-frame clones and leaves some out. The sample contains approximately 2.4 million clones, about 94% of which appear only once. The sample consisted of naive CD4+ T cells sorted from blood. As to subset: CD45RA+ positively selected. The TCR originated in a young man in good health. The chain links TRBV20-1 to TRBJ2-1, with no clear D. CDR3 coding DNA: TGCAGTGCTACAGAGTACAATGAGCAGTTCTTC. The encoded protein is CSATEYNEQFF.